This section outlines one T cell receptor beta chain sequence together with its context. The target antigen is unknown. Compared with germline, one end of the junction differs, possibly owing to a read error. Per germline, CDR1 SGHAT and CDR2 FQDESV (reference sequence). This CDR3 is 16 amino acids long. These data are taken from a study of tumor-infiltrating lymphocytes in primary liver carcinoma. In the study overall: Read depth, roughly 3.5 to 8 million productive TCRbeta reads, did not differ significantly between tissues.

The investigators made TCR beta cDNA from 500 ng total RNA, using a constant-region primer. Three-round nested multiplex PCR performed with slightly modified ARM-PCR produced the TCR beta libraries. Researchers ran the first two PCR rounds for roughly 11 cycles each with TRBV1-TRBV30 forward primers and a C-beta reverse primer. TCRdb analysed the multiplex PCR reads with MiXCR anew, one entry per CDR3 protein. The table has tens of thousands of distinct CDR3 sequences, roughly 70% seen once. Bulk tissue was left unsorted, and RNA and DNA were co-extracted from about 21-30 mg of it. Primary liver carcinoma in the patients was surgically resected. All tumor specimens exceeded 90% viable tumor cells. Study-level results: Blood's top-250-clone fraction was significantly lower than that of tumors (p = 0.039).

This clonotype was sampled from a man aged 35 to 55 with primary liver carcinoma and hepatitis B virus infection. The source material was liver tumor tissue from sampling region 5. Documented subset: tumor region T5, tumor centre. The J gene is TRBJ2-3, the V gene TRBV11-1; 9 bases are a match to TRBD2. The CDR3, as DNA: TGTGCCGGCAGCAAGGGACTAGCTGCTAGCACAGATACGCAGTATTTT. It is translated as CAGSKGLAASTDTQYF.